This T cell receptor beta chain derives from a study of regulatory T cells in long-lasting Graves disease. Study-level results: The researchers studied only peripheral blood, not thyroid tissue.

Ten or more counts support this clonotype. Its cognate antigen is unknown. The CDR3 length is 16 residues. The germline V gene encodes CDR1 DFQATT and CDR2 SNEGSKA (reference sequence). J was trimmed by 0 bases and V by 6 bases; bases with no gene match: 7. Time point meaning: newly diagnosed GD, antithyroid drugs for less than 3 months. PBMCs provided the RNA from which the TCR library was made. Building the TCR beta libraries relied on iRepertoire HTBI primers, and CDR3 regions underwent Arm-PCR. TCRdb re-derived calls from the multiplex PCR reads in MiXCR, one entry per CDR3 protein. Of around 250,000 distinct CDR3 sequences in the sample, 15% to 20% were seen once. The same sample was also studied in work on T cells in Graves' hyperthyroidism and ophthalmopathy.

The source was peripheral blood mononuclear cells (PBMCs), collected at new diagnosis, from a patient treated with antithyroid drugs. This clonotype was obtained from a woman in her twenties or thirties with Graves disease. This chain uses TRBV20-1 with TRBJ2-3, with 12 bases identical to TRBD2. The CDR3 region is CSAETSGGQSTDTQYF. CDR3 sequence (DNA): TGCAGTGCCGAGACTAGCGGGGGCCAGAGCACAGATACGCAGTATTTT.